This TCR beta chain was identified in a study of human T cells and chemical hapten exposure. This clonotype was recorded a few times. Time point of the sample: pre-sensitization, week 0. Treatment here: therapeutic diphenylcyclopropenone sensitization with weekly scalp DPC. Germline-derived CDR1 and CDR2 are SGHDN and FVKESK. Deletions cut 2 bases from V and 6 bases from J, with 23 bases between. The CDR3 has 18 amino acids. TCRdb processed the RACE reads anew with MiXCR; each CDR3 protein has one entry. This sample has around 300,000 distinct CDR3 sequences; roughly 6% occur once, and the top ten carry less than 9%.

The chain uses TRBV14 and TRBJ2-1, with D maybe TRBD1 (5 bases). The source is a woman younger than 35 with alopecia areata. Some clones in this sample may be carry-over from other donors' samples. The sequences come from whole blood, collected in connection with sensitization to the hapten diphenylcyclopropenone (DPC). CDR3 protein: CASSQWVSVGVTGNEQFF. The CDR3 DNA is TGTGCCAGCAGCCAATGGGTTTCTGTAGGGGTAACTGGCAATGAGCAGTTCTTC.